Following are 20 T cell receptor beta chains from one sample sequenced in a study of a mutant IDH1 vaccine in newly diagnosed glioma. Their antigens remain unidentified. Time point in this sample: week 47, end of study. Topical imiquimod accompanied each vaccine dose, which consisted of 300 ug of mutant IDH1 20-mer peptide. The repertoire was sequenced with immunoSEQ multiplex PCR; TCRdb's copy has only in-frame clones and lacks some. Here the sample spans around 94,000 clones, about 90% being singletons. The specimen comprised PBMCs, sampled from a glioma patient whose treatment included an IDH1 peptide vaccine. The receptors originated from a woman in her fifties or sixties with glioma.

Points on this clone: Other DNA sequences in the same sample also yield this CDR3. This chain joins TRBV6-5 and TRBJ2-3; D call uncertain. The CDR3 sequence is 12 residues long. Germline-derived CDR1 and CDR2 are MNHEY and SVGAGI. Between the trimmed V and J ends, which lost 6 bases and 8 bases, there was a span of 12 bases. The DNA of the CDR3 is TGTGCCAGCAGCTCTTTATCGGGTACGCAGTATTTT. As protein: CASSSLSGTQYF.

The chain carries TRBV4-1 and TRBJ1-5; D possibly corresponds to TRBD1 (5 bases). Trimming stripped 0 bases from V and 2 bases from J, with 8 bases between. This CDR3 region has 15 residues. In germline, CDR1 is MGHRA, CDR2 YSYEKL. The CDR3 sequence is CASSQDWGGNQPQHF. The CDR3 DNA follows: TGCGCCAGCAGCCAAGATTGGGGGGGCAATCAGCCCCAGCATTTT.

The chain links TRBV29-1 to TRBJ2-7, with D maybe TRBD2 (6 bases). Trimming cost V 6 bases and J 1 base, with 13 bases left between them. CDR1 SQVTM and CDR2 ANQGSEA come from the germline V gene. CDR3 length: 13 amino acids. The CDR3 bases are TGCAGCGTGGGGACTCCTGAGTCCTACGAGCAGTACTTC. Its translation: CSVGTPESYEQYF.

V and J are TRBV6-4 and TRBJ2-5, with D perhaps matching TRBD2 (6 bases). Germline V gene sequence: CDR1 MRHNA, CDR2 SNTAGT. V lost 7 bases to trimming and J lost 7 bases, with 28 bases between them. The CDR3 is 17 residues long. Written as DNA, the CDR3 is TGTGCCAGCAACAGATGGCTTGCGGGGTCGGGGAGGTGGACCCAGTACTTC. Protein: CASNRWLAGSGRWTQYF.

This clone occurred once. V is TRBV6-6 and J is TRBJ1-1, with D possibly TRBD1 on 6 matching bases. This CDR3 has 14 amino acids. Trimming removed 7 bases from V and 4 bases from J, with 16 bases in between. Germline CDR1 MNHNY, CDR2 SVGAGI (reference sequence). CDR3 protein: CASTTGRERTEAFF. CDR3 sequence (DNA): TGTGCCAGCACCACAGGGAGGGAACGCACTGAAGCTTTCTTT.

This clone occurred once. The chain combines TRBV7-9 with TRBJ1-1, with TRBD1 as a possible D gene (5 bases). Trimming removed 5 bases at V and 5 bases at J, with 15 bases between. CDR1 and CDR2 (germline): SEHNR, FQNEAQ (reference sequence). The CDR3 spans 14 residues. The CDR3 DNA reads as TGTGCCAGCAGCCGGCCCCGGGGGGAGACTGAAGCTTTCTTT. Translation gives CASSRPRGETEAFF.

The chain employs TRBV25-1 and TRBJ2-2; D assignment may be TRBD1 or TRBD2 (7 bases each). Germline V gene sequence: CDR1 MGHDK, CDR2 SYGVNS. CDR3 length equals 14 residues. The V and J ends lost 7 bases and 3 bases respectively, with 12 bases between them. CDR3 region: CASNSGGDTGELFF. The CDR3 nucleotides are TGTGCCAGCAACTCAGGGGGGGACACCGGGGAGCTGTTTTTT. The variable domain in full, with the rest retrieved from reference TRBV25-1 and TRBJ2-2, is EADIYQTPRYLVIGTGKKITLECSQTMGHDKMYWYQQDPGMELHLIHYSYGVNSTEKGDLSSESTVSRIRTEHFPLTLESARPSHTSQYLCASNSGGDTGELFFGEGSRLTVL.

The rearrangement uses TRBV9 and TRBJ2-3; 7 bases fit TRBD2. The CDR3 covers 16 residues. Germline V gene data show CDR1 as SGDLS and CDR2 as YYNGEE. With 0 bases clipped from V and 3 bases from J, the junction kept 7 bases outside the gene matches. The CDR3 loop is CASSVGPSGGTDTQYF. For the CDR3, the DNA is TGTGCCAGCAGCGTAGGTCCTAGCGGAGGGACAGATACGCAGTATTTT. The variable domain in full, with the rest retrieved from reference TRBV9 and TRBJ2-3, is DSGVTQTPKHLITATGQRVTLRCSPRSGDLSVYWYQQSLDQGLQFLIQYYNGEERAKGNILERFSAQQFPDLHSELNLSSLELGDSALYFCASSVGPSGGTDTQYFGPGTRLTVL.

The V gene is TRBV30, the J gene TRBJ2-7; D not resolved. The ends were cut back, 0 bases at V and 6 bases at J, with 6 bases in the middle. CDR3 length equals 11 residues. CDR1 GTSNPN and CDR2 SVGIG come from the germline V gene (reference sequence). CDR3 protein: CAWSVSSEQYF. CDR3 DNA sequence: TGTGCCTGGAGTGTATCGAGCGAGCAGTACTTC.

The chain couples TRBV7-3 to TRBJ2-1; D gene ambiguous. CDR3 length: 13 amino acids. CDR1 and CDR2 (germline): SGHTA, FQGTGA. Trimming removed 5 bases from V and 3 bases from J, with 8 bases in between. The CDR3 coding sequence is TGTGCCAGCAGCCCCAACGGCTACAATGAGCAGTTCTTC. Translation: CASSPNGYNEQFF.

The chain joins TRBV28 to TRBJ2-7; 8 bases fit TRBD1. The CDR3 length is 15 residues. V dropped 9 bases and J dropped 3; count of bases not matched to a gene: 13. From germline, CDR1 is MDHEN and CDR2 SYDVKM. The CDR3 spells CASISAGTGDYEQYF. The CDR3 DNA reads TGTGCCAGTATTTCCGCGGGGACAGGAGACTACGAGCAGTACTTC.

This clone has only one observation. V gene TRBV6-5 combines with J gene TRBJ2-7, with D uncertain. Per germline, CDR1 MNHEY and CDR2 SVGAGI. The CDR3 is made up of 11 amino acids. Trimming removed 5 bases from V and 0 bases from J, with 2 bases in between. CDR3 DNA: TGTGCCAGCAGTATCTCCTACGAGCAGTACTTC. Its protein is CASSISYEQYF.

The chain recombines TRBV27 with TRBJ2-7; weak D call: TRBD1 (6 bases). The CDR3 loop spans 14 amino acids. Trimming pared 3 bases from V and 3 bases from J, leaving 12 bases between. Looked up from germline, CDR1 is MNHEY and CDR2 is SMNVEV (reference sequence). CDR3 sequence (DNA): TGTGCCAGCAGTTTCTACTTCAGGGGCTACGAGCAGTACTTC. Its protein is CASSFYFRGYEQYF.

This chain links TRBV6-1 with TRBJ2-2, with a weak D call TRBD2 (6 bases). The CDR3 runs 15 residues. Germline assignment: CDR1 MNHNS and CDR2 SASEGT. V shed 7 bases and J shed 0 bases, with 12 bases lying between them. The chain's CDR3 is CASNIAVTNTGELFF. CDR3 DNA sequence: TGTGCCAGCAATATAGCGGTAACGAACACCGGGGAGCTGTTTTTT.

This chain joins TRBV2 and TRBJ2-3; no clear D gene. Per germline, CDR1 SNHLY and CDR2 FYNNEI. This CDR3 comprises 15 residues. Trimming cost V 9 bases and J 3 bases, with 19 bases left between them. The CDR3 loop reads CASRALELLTDTQYF. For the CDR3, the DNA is TGTGCCAGTCGGGCCCTAGAGTTGTTAACAGATACGCAGTATTTT.

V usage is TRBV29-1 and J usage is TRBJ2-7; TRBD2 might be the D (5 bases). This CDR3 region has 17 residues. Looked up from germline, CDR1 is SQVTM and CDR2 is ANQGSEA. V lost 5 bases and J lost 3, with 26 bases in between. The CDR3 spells CSVTIGGGSSPLYEQYF. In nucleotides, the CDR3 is TGCAGCGTTACTATAGGAGGAGGATCTTCCCCCCTCTACGAGCAGTACTTC.

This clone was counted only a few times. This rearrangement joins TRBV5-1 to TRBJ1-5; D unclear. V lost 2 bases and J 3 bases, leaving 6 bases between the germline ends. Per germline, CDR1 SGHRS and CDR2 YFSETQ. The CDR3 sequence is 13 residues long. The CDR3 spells CASSFGLNQPQHF. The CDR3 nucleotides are TGCGCCAGCAGCTTTGGGCTCAATCAGCCCCAGCATTTT.

This CDR3 reads CASSPSPGGSSYEQYF. The CDR3 nucleotides read TGTGCCAGCAGCCCGAGCCCGGGAGGGAGCTCCTACGAGCAGTACTTC. The J gene is TRBJ2-7, the V gene TRBV5-4; 8 nucleotides line up with TRBD2. CDR3 length: 16 residues. With V trimmed by 4 bases and J by 0 bases, 9 bases remained unmatched. Germline-derived CDR1 and CDR2 are SGHNT and YYREEE (reference sequence). Drawing the rest from reference TRBV5-4 and TRBJ2-7, the complete variable domain is ETGVTQSPTHLIKTRGQQVTLRCSSQSGHNTVSWYQQALGQGPQFIFQYYREEENGRGNFPPRFSGLQFPNYSSELNVNALELDDSALYLCASSPSPGGSSYEQYFGPGTRLTVT.

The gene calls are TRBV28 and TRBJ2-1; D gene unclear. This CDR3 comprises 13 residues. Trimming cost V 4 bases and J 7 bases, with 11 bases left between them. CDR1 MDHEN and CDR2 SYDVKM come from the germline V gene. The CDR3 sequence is CASSSGQSNEQFF. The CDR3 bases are TGTGCCAGCAGTTCGGGTCAGTCGAATGAGCAGTTCTTC.

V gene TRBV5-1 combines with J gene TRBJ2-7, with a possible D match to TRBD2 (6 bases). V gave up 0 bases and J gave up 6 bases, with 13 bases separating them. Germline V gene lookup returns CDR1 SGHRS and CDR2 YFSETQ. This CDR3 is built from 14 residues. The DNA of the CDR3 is TGCGCCAGCAGCTTGGGGAGGGCCCCGGGCGAGCAGTACTTC. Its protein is CASSLGRAPGEQYF. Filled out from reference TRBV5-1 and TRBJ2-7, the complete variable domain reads KAGVTQTPRYLIKTRGQQVTLSCSPISGHRSVSWYQQTPGQGLQFLFEYFSETQRNKGNFPGRFSGRQFSNSRSEMNVSTLELGDSALYLCASSLGRAPGEQYFGPGTRLTVT.